This TCR beta chain was recovered during a study of blood T cells in healthy people across ages. Study-level findings and limits: In older individuals, TCR beta diversity per million T cells was lower, falling roughly linearly with age. Shifts in expanded clonotypes may have been confounded by donor CMV status, which was unknown.

Donors each provided about 10 milliliters of peripheral blood. Germline V gene lookup returns CDR1 SNHLY and CDR2 FYNNEI. The CDR3 covers 15 residues. With 2 bases clipped from V and 1 base from J, the junction kept 3 bases outside the gene matches. The authors ran a second PCR of 7 to 11 cycles using a sample-barcoded 5' primer and a J-beta primer mix. A tag from a template-switch adaptor with 12 random nucleotides marked each cDNA molecule. TCRdb independently ran MiXCR on the 5' RACE reads; one entry per CDR3 protein. This sample has around 500,000 distinct CDR3 sequences, with less than 60% found just once. In the case of this clonotype: The antigen is not known.

The genes are TRBV2 and TRBJ2-5, with 8 bases lining up with TRBD2. The source material was blood. This clonotype was sampled from a man at least 80 years old in good health. The CDR3 DNA sequence: TGTGCCAGCAGTGAATTAGCGGGGCCCCAAGAGACCCAGTACTTC. As protein: CASSELAGPQETQYF.